Following are 12 T cell receptor beta chains from one sample sequenced in a study of metastatic and nonmetastatic thyroid tumors. Via MiXCR, TCRdb re-called the PCR reads. The table shows roughly 9,900 clones, with around 30% occurring only once. Each patient came to thyroid surgery without any prior treatment (of any kind). The specimen was tumor tissue. The receptors here all came from a male donor with papillary thyroid cancer or a benign thyroid nodule (not recorded which). Some clones in this sample may be carry-over from other donors' samples.

V and J are TRBV6-5 and TRBJ1-2, with 7 bases matching TRBD1. CDR3 length equals 14 residues. Germline V CDR1 and CDR2: MNHEY, SVGAGI. Unmatched junction bases numbered 8, after V lost 6 bases and J lost 4 bases. The CDR3 sequence: CASRYDREAYGYTF. In nucleotides, the CDR3 is TGTGCCAGCAGGTACGACAGGGAAGCCTATGGCTACACCTTC.

This chain joins TRBV28 and TRBJ1-2; D is ambiguous. The CDR3 is 13 residues long. Between the trimmed V and J ends, which lost 6 bases and 7 bases, there was a span of 15 bases. The V gene's germline CDR1 is MDHEN and CDR2 SYDVKM. CDR3: CASSTGPVPGYTF. The CDR3 DNA sequence: TGTGCCAGCAGCACCGGCCCAGTACCTGGCTACACCTTC.

This chain joins TRBV11-1 and TRBJ2-7; 15 bases are shared with TRBD2. CDR1 SGHAT and CDR2 FQDESV come from the germline V gene (reference sequence). CDR3 length equals 18 residues. Unmatched junction bases numbered 4, after V lost 0 bases and J lost 1 base. The CDR3 nucleotides read TGTGCCAGCAGCTTAGCGTGGACTAGCGGGGGGGAGTCCTACGAGCAGTACTTC. Residues: CASSLAWTSGGESYEQYF.

This clone is termed medium-sized. The chain recombines TRBV19 with TRBJ1-1; a possible D gene is TRBD1 (6 bases). The CDR3 is 14 residues long. The germline V gene has CDR1 LNHDA and CDR2 SQIVND (reference sequence). Trimming left V 2 bases short and J 2 bases short, with 9 bases between. DNA for the CDR3: TGTGCCAGTAGTATAACCAGGGGAAACACTGAAGCTTTCTTT. This codes for CASSITRGNTEAFF.

This clone is categorized as medium-sized. The rearrangement uses TRBV5-1 and TRBJ1-2, with 8 bases identical to TRBD1. V lost 0 bases and J lost 3; bases outside the gene matches: 7. CDR3 size: 16 residues. CDR1 is SGHRS and CDR2 is YFSETQ in the germline V gene. The CDR3 bases are TGCGCCAGCAGCTTGGTCCCAGGGGGCCGCGACTATGGCTACACCTTC. It specifies CASSLVPGGRDYGYTF.

This clone was detected many times. The rearrangement links TRBV7-2 to TRBJ2-1, with D perhaps assigned TRBD1 or TRBD2 (5 bases each). Trimming took 5 bases from V and 3 from J, leaving 20 bases between them. CDR1 and CDR2 (germline): SGHTA, FQGNSA. The CDR3 loop spans 17 amino acids. In DNA, the CDR3 is TGTGCCAGCAGCCCCAGCTCCGGGACCCCGTTCTACAATGAGCAGTTCTTC. It yields the protein CASSPSSGTPFYNEQFF.

A few counts support this clone. This CDR3 is CASRGGGPYEQYF. The CDR3 DNA is TGTGCCAGCAGGGGGGGTGGCCCCTACGAGCAGTACTTC. The chain employs TRBV12-3 or TRBV12-4 and TRBJ2-7, with D perhaps matching TRBD2 (6 bases). This CDR3 region has 13 residues. Trimming removed 6 bases from V and 2 bases from J, with 11 bases in between.

This clone showed up many times. The rearrangement joins TRBV28 to TRBJ1-5, with D maybe TRBD1 (6 bases). The germline V gene has CDR1 MDHEN and CDR2 SYDVKM. The germline V and J ends were trimmed by 7 bases and 6 bases, with 10 bases remaining between them. CDR3 size: 12 residues. Written as DNA, the CDR3 is TGTGCCAGCAACCCACAGGGTCAGCCCCAGCATTTT. This codes for CASNPQGQPQHF.

This clone was observed a handful of times. A much larger clone lies a single base off, so this may be a read error. V usage is TRBV7-2 and J usage is TRBJ2-5; 8 bases line up with TRBD1. Germline CDR1 SGHTA, CDR2 FQGNSA. The ends lost 8 bases at V and 3 bases at J; junction bases unmatched: 8. The CDR3 covers 14 residues. CDR3 loop: CASCSYRGKETQYF. The CDR3 DNA reads as TGTGCCAGCTGCTCCTACAGGGGGAAAGAGACCCAGTACTTC.

The genes are TRBV5-1 and TRBJ1-2; 9 bases line up with TRBD1. Losses at the gene ends were 5 bases for V and 4 bases for J; bases not matched to a gene: 3. Germline CDR1 reads SGHRS; CDR2 reads YFSETQ. The CDR3 length is 13 residues. CDR3 bases: TGCGCCAGCAGTCAGGACAGGGGCTATGGCTACACCTTC. Translating gives CASSQDRGYGYTF.

By share, this clone ranks as medium-sized. At one of its ends the junction is not consistent with the germline gene, which may arise from a read error. The chain uses TRBV4-3 and TRBJ2-7; 11 bases line up with TRBD2. Per germline, CDR1 LGHNA and CDR2 YSLEER. There are 13 residues in the CDR3. The CDR3 protein is CASSQLLAGDLSF. Here the CDR3 DNA reads TGCGCCAGCAGCCAATTACTAGCGGGAGATCTTTCCTTC.

This sequence joins TRBV6-1 and TRBJ1-1; D is uncertain. The V and J ends lost 5 bases and 2 bases respectively, with 15 bases between them. CDR3 length equals 15 residues. The germline CDR1 and CDR2 sequences are MNHNS and SASEGT. The CDR3 loop reads CASSQRGSLNTEAFF. CDR3 nucleotides: TGTGCCAGCAGTCAGCGGGGTTCTTTAAACACTGAAGCTTTCTTT.